This TCR beta chain was retrieved from a study of control samples from healthy donors and cancer patients. This clone was detected a few times. The CDR3 contains 13 residues. In germline, CDR1 is MDHEN, CDR2 SYDVKM. Between the trimmed V and J ends, which lost 2 bases and 7 bases, there was a span of 11 bases. The data were produced by immunoSEQ multiplex PCR, yet TCRdb's version contains in-frame clones alone and is incomplete. The table has hundreds of thousands of clones, approximately 92% seen once. This clonotype was obtained from a man aged 40-50 years with head and neck cancer. Sequenced: PBMCs. The V and J genes are TRBV28 and TRBJ1-2; D is ambiguous. CDR3 sequence reads: CASSLVFAVGYTF. In nucleotides, the CDR3 is TGTGCCAGCAGTTTAGTATTTGCGGTTGGCTACACCTTC.